The subject of this entry is one TCR beta chain. This likely stems from a read error, as it lies one base from a far larger clone. The data derive from a study of low-dose radiotherapy and immunotherapy resistance in tumors. Study at large: 1 Gy per fraction was delivered to Cohort 2 every two weeks, for 13 Gy total over 26 weeks. While receiving nivolumab 240 mg every two weeks, patients also received ipilimumab 1 mg/kg every six weeks, both intravenously.

Time point defined: before trial treatment. Advanced solid tumors lacking tumor-infiltrating lymphocytes characterized eligible patients. Covering alpha and beta chains, TRAV- and TRBV-specific primers were used for the first-strand cDNA. The TCRs were subjected to amplification over approximately 20 PCR cycles employing a constant-region primer in conjunction with a V-primer adapter. TCRdb independently ran MiXCR on the reads; one entry per CDR3 protein. The sample holds over 70,000 distinct CDR3 sequences, around 29% seen once. Looked up from germline, CDR1 is KGHDR and CDR2 is SFDVKD. This CDR3 region has 16 residues. V trimming: 5 bases; J trimming: 7 bases; junction bases outside the gene matches: 12.

Source: PBMCs, taken before treatment. This TCR was sampled from a female donor with ovarian cancer. This chain connects TRBV24-1 to TRBJ2-7, with 11 bases matching TRBD2. The CDR3 loop is CATSGASGRSYNEQYF. The CDR3 region has the DNA TGTGCCACCAGTGGTGCTAGCGGGAGGTCCTACAATGAGCAGTACTTC.